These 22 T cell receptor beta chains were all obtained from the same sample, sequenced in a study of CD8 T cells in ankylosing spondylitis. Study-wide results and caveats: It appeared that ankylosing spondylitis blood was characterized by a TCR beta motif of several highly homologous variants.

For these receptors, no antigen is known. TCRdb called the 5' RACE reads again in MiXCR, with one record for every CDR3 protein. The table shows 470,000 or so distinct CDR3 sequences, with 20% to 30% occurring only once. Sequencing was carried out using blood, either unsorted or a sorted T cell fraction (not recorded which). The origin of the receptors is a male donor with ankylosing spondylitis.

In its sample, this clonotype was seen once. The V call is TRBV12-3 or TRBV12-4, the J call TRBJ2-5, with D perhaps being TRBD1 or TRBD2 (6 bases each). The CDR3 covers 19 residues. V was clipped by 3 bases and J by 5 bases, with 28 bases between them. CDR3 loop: CASSFSLTRGARQAETQYF. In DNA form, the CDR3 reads TGTGCCAGCAGTTTTTCCCTTACTAGGGGGGCGAGACAAGCGGAGACCCAGTACTTC.

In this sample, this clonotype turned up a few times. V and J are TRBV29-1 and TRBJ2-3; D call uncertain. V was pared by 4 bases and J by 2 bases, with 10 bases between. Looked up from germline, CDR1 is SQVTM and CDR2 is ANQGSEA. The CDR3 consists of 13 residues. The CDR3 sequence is CSVVRPLTDTQYF. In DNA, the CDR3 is TGCAGCGTTGTTAGACCACTCACAGATACGCAGTATTTT.

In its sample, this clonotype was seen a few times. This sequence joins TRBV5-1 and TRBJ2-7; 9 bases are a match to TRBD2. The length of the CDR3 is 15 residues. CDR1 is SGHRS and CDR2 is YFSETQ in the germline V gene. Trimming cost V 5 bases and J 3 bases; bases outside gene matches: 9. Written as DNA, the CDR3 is TGCGCCAGCAGTTACACGGGACTAGCTAGCTACGAGCAGTACTTC. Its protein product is CASSYTGLASYEQYF.

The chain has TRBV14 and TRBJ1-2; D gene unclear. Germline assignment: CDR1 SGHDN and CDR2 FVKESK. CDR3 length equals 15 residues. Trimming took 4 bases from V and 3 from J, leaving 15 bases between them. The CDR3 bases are TGTGCCAGCAGCCTCCTTACGGCGGTGGACTATGGCTACACCTTC. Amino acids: CASSLLTAVDYGYTF.

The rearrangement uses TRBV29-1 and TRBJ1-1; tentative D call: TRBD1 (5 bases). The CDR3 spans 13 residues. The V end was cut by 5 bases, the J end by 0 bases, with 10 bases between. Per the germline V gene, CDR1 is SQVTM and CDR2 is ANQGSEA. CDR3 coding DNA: TGCAGCGTTTCCGTCAGGGTGAACACTGAAGCTTTCTTT. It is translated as CSVSVRVNTEAFF.

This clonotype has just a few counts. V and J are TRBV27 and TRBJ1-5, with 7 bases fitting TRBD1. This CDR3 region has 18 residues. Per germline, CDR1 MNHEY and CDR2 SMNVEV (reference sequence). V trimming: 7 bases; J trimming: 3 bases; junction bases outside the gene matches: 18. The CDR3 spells CASKRTLASGTDNQPQHF. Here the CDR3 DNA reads TGTGCCAGCAAGCGCACACTAGCTTCCGGGACAGACAATCAGCCCCAGCATTTT.

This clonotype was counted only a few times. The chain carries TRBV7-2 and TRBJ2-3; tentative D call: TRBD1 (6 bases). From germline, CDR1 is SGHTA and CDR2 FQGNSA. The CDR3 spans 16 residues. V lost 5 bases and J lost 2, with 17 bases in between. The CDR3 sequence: CASSQGGPGITDTQYF. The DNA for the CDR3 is TGTGCCAGCAGCCAAGGGGGTCCAGGGATCACAGATACGCAGTATTTT.

CDR3 region: CASSLAGRSQFF. The CDR3 DNA is TGTGCCAGCAGTTTAGCGGGAAGGTCTCAGTTCTTC. This rearrangement joins TRBV12-3 or TRBV12-4 to TRBJ2-1; no clear D gene. The V and J ends lost 0 bases and 13 bases respectively, with 10 bases between them. The CDR3 is 12 residues long.

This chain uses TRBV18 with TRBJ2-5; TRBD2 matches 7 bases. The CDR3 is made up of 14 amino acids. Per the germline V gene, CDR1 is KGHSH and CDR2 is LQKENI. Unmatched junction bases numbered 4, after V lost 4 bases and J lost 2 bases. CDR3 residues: CASSRASGQETQYF. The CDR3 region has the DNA TGTGCCAGCTCACGGGCTAGCGGACAAGAGACCCAGTACTTC.

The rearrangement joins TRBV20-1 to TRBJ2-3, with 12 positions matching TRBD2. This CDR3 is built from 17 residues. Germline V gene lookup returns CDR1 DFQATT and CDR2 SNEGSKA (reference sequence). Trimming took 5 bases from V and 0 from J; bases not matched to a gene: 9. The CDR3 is CSAETSGSTGSTDTQYF. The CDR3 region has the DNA TGCAGTGCTGAGACTAGCGGGAGTACGGGTAGCACAGATACGCAGTATTTT.

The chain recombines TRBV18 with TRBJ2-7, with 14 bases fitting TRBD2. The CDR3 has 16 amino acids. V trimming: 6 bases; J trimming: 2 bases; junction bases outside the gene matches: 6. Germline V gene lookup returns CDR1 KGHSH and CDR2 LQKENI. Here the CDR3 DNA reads TGTGCCAGCTCGCTGGGACTAGCGGGGGCCGCCTACGAGCAGTACGTC. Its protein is CASSLGLAGAAYEQYV.

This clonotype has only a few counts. CDR3 in amino acids: CASSEKTSSGELFF. The CDR3 DNA sequence: TGTGCCAGCAGCGAAAAAACTAGCTCCGGGGAGCTGTTTTTT. The chain carries TRBV5-4 and TRBJ2-2; weak D call: TRBD2 (6 bases). V was shortened by 4 bases and J by 6 bases, with 13 bases between the two germline ends. CDR1 is SGHNT and CDR2 is YYREEE in the germline V gene (reference sequence). The CDR3 runs to 14 residues.

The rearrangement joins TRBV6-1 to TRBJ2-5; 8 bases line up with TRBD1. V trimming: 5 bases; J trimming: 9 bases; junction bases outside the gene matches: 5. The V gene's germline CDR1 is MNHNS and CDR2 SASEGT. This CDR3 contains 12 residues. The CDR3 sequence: CASSRQTGAQYF. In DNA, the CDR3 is TGTGCCAGCAGTCGACAGACAGGGGCCCAGTACTTC.

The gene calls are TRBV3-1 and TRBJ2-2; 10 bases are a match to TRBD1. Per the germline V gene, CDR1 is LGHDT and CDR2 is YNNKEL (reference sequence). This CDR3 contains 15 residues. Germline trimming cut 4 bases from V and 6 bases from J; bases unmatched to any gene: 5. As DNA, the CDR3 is TGTGCCAGCAGCCCCTGGGACAGGGGAGCCGGGGAGCTGTTTTTT. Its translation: CASSPWDRGAGELFF.

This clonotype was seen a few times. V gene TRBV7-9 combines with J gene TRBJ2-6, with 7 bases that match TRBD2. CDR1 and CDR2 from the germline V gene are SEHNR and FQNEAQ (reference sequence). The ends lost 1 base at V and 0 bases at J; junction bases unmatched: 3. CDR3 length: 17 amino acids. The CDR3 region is CASSLGAGFSGANVLTF. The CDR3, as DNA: TGTGCCAGCAGCTTAGGAGCGGGATTCTCTGGGGCCAACGTCCTGACTTTC. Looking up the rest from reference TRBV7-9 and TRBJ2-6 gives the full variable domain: DTGVSQNPRHKITKRGQNVTFRCDPISEHNRLYWYRQTLGQGPEFLTYFQNEAQLEKSRLLSDRFSAERPKGSFSTLEIQRTEQGDSAMYLCASSLGAGFSGANVLTFGAGSRLTVL.

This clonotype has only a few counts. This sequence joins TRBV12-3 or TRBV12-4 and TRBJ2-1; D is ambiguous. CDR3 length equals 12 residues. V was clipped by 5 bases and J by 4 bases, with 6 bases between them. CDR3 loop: CASSMEYNEQFF. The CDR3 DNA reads TGTGCCAGCAGTATGGAGTACAATGAGCAGTTCTTC.

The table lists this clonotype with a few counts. The CDR3 spells CATSRDPGRANTGELFF. CDR3 sequence (DNA): TGTGCCACCAGCAGAGATCCGGGCAGGGCGAACACCGGGGAGCTGTTTTTT. V and J are TRBV15 and TRBJ2-2, with a weak D call TRBD1 (5 bases). This CDR3 has 17 amino acids. V gave up 0 bases and J gave up 0 bases, with 11 bases separating them. Germline V gives CDR1 LNHNV, CDR2 YYDKDF (reference sequence).

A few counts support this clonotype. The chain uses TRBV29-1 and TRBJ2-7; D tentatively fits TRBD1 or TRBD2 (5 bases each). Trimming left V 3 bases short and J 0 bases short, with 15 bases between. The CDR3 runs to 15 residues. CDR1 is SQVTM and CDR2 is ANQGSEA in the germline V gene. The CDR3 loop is CSVDLGDRSSYEQYV. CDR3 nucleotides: TGCAGCGTTGATTTGGGGGATAGGAGCTCCTACGAGCAGTACGTC.

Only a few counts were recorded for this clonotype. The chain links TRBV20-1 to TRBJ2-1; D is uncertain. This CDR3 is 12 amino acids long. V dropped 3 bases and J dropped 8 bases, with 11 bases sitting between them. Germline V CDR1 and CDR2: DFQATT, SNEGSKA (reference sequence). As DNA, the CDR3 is TGCAGTGCTAGTAGAAACGTTTATGAGCAGTTCTTC. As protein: CSASRNVYEQFF.

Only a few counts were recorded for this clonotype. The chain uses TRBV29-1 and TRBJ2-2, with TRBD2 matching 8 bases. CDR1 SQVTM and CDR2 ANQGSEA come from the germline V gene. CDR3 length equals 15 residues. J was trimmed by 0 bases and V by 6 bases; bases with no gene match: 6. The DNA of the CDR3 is TGCAGCGTACTAGCGGAGGGGGCGAACACCGGGGAGCTGTTTTTT. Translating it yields CSVLAEGANTGELFF.

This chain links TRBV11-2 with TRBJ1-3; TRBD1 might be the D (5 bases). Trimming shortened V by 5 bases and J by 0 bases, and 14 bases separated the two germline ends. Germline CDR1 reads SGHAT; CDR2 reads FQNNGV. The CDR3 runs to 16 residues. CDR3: CASSHGTSHSGNTIYF. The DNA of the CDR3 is TGTGCCAGCAGCCACGGGACGTCGCACTCTGGAAACACCATATATTTT.

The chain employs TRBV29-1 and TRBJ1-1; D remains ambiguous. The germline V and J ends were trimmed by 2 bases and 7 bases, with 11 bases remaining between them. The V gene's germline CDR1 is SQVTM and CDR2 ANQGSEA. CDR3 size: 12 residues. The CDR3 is CSVEIFGSEAFF. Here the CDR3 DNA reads TGCAGCGTTGAAATATTTGGCAGTGAAGCTTTCTTT.